A few counts support the clone carrying this T cell receptor beta chain. TCR beta libraries were prepared from cDNA with unique molecular identifiers. In TCRdb, the PCR reads were re-called with MiXCR into one record per CDR3 protein. The sample contains hundreds of thousands of distinct CDR3 sequences, over 30% of which appear only once. These data belong to a study of post-analysis software for immune sequencing data. The sequence was obtained from a girl aged 2-10 years with multiple sclerosis. The sequencing input was blood.

Written as DNA, the CDR3 is TGCAGTGCTTGGTGGTCGGACGAGCAGTTCTTC. This encodes CSAWWSDEQFF. This chain joins TRBV20-1 and TRBJ2-1; D not resolved. Trimming pared 5 bases from V and 10 bases from J, leaving 12 bases between. Germline CDR1 is DFQATT and CDR2 is SNEGSKA (reference sequence). The CDR3 runs 11 residues.